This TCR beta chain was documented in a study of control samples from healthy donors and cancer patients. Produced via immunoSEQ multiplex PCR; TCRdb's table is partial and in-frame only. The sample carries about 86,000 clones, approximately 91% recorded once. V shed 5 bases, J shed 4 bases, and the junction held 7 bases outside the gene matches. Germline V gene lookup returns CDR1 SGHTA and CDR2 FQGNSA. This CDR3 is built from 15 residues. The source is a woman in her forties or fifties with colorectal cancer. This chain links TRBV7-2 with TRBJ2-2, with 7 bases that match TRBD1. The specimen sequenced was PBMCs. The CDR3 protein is CASSAPDRITGELFF. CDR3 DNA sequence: TGTGCCAGCAGCGCCCCGGACAGGATCACCGGGGAGCTGTTTTTT.